Below are 26 T cell receptor beta chains sequenced from a single sample in a study of shared clonotypes between healthy human individuals. TCRdb's copy holds only in-frame clones and misses some; the assay was immunoSEQ multiplex PCR. The data show 850,000 to 1,100,000 clones, approximately 75% seen once. The material sequenced was memory CD4+ T cells from PBMCs. Described subset: CD45RA-negative fraction. Source of these receptors: a man aged 18 to 29 in good health. Some clones in this sample may be carry-over from other donors' samples.

This clone appeared once. The gene calls are TRBV18 and TRBJ1-1, with 8 bases aligning to TRBD1. Germline lookup yields CDR1 KGHSH and CDR2 LQKENI. With 3 bases clipped from V and 0 bases from J, the junction kept 6 bases outside the gene matches. The CDR3 is made up of 16 amino acids. The CDR3 bases are TGTGCCAGCTCACCTCAAGGACAGGGAATGAACACTGAAGCTTTCTTT. Its protein is CASSPQGQGMNTEAFF.

V gene TRBV28 combines with J gene TRBJ1-2; D uncertain. The V end was cut by 3 bases, the J end by 5 bases, with 13 bases between. Germline assignment: CDR1 MDHEN and CDR2 SYDVKM. The CDR3 length is 14 residues. This CDR3 is CASSFAQPLYGYTF. The CDR3 DNA is TGTGCCAGCAGTTTCGCACAGCCCCTATATGGCTACACCTTC.

The chain employs TRBV11-2 and TRBJ2-5; a weak D match, TRBD2 (6 bases). The CDR3 runs to 14 residues. Germline V gene data show CDR1 as SGHAT and CDR2 as FQNNGV. Between the trimmed V and J ends, which lost 1 base and 7 bases, there was a span of 13 bases. The CDR3 region has the DNA TGTGCCAGCAGCTTAGTACTAGCCTTAGGGACCCAGTACTTC. It yields the protein CASSLVLALGTQYF.

This clone was seen a few times. The rearrangement joins TRBV7-3 to TRBJ1-1, with D possibly being TRBD1 (6 bases). V dropped 3 bases and J dropped 5 bases, with 10 bases sitting between them. This CDR3 has 13 residues. From germline, CDR1 is SGHTA and CDR2 FQGTGA. DNA of the CDR3: TGTGCCAGCAGCTTCCGGGGGCAAACTGAAGCTTTCTTT. This translates into CASSFRGQTEAFF.

This clone has at least ten counts. The chain uses TRBV7-9 and TRBJ2-2; 9 nucleotides line up with TRBD2. In germline, CDR1 is SEHNR, CDR2 FQNEAQ (reference sequence). Germline trimming cut 5 bases from V and 3 bases from J; bases unmatched to any gene: 4. The CDR3 runs 15 residues. The CDR3 sequence: CASSRIAGDTGELFF. The CDR3 DNA reads TGTGCCAGCAGCCGGATAGCGGGAGACACCGGGGAGCTGTTTTTT.

J is TRBJ2-1 and V is TRBV18; 7 bases are a match to TRBD2. Germline values: CDR1 KGHSH, CDR2 LQKENI. This CDR3 is 14 amino acids long. The V gene end was trimmed by 10 bases and the J gene end by 8 bases; junction bases not matched to a gene: 14. The CDR3 DNA reads as TGTGCCACCCGGGGGGACGTGGGCGGGTATGAGCAGTTCTTC. This encodes CATRGDVGGYEQFF. The whole variable domain, filled in from reference TRBV18 and TRBJ2-1, reads NAGVMQNPRHLVRRRGQEARLRCSPMKGHSHVYWYRQLPEEGLKFMVYLQKENIIDESGMPKERFSAEFPKEGPSILRIQQVVRGDSAAYFCATRGDVGGYEQFFGPGTRLTVL.

V usage is TRBV5-1 and J usage is TRBJ2-1; 11 nucleotides line up with TRBD2. The CDR3 consists of 18 residues. The ends lost 3 bases at V and 2 bases at J; junction bases unmatched: 10. CDR1 is SGHRS and CDR2 is YFSETQ in the germline V gene. CDR3 DNA: TGCGCCAGCAGCTCGTCGGGTAGCGGGAGGGCGGCCTACAATGAGCAGTTCTTC. The encoded protein is CASSSSGSGRAAYNEQFF. The entire variable domain, with the rest obtained from reference TRBV5-1 and TRBJ2-1, is as follows: KAGVTQTPRYLIKTRGQQVTLSCSPISGHRSVSWYQQTPGQGLQFLFEYFSETQRNKGNFPGRFSGRQFSNSRSEMNVSTLELGDSALYLCASSSSGSGRAAYNEQFFGPGTRLTVL.

In the case of this clone: Just one base apart from a much larger clone, this may be a read error. This CDR3 is also generated by other DNA sequences in the sample. This chain links TRBV28 with TRBJ2-1; weak D call: TRBD1 (7 bases). The V end was cut by 6 bases, the J end by 6 bases, with 27 bases between. Germline V lookup: CDR1 MDHEN, CDR2 SYDVKM. The CDR3 consists of 18 residues. CDR3 residues: CASSRFTLGQGGSNEQFF. The CDR3 DNA reads as TGTGCCAGCAGCCGCTTTACCCTTGGGCAGGGGGGAAGCAATGAGCAGTTCTTC.

This chain connects TRBV19 to TRBJ1-4; the match to TRBD1 covers 9 bases. With V trimmed by 7 bases and J by 8 bases, 11 bases remained unmatched. Per germline, CDR1 LNHDA and CDR2 SQIVND (reference sequence). This CDR3 region has 15 residues. The CDR3 region has the DNA TGTGCCAGTATTTCCCCGGGACAGGGAGGAGAAAAACTGTTTTTT. It yields the protein CASISPGQGGEKLFF.

The chain joins TRBV7-2 to TRBJ2-3, with 9 bases that match TRBD2. The CDR3 has 16 amino acids. Germline assignment: CDR1 SGHTA and CDR2 FQGNSA. Unmatched junction bases numbered 7, after V lost 0 bases and J lost 6 bases. The CDR3 is CASSLAGTSRLDTQYF. The CDR3 region has the DNA TGTGCCAGCAGCTTAGCGGGGACTAGCCGTTTGGATACGCAGTATTTT.

The chain has TRBV5-1 and TRBJ2-3; TRBD1 might be the D (5 bases). The V gene's germline CDR1 is SGHRS and CDR2 YFSETQ. The V end lost 0 bases, the J end lost 8 bases, and 16 bases lay between the germline ends. This CDR3 contains 15 residues. The CDR3 DNA is TGCGCCAGCAGCTTGGAGGCGGCGGCGCAGGGTACGCAGTATTTT. Translated, it gives CASSLEAAAQGTQYF. Complete variable domain (other parts from reference TRBV5-1 and TRBJ2-3): KAGVTQTPRYLIKTRGQQVTLSCSPISGHRSVSWYQQTPGQGLQFLFEYFSETQRNKGNFPGRFSGRQFSNSRSEMNVSTLELGDSALYLCASSLEAAAQGTQYFGPGTRLTVL.

This rearrangement joins TRBV11-2 to TRBJ2-5; D ambiguous. Trimming took off 5 bases at V and 2 bases at J, with 0 bases between the two ends. Germline CDR1 and CDR2: SGHAT and FQNNGV. CDR3 length equals 10 residues. The CDR3 reads CASSQETQYF. The CDR3 coding sequence is TGTGCCAGCAGCCAAGAGACCCAGTACTTC.

This clone has only a few counts. The chain links TRBV5-6 to TRBJ2-3; possibly TRBD2 for D (6 bases). The CDR3 length is 12 residues. Germline CDR1 and CDR2: SGHDT and YYEEEE. V lost 1 base to trimming and J lost 10 bases, with 10 bases between them. CDR3 amino acids: CASSLFGGAQYF. The DNA for the CDR3 is TGTGCCAGCAGCTTGTTCGGGGGAGCGCAGTATTTT. Full variable domain (remainder filled in from reference TRBV5-6 and TRBJ2-3): DAGVTQSPTHLIKTRGQQVTLRCSPKSGHDTVSWYQQALGQGPQFIFQYYEEEERQRGNFPDRFSGHQFPNYSSELNVNALLLGDSALYLCASSLFGGAQYFGPGTRLTVL.

The chain is built from TRBV7-8 and TRBJ2-2; D uncertain. Germline V gives CDR1 SGHVS, CDR2 FQNEAQ. There are 12 residues in the CDR3. Trimming stripped 5 bases from V and 2 bases from J, with 3 bases between. The CDR3 loop reads CASSPNTGELFF. CDR3 nucleotides: TGTGCCAGCAGCCCTAACACCGGGGAGCTGTTTTTT. The full variable domain, completed using reference TRBV7-8 and TRBJ2-2, is GAGVSQSPRYKVAKRGQDVALRCDPISGHVSLFWYQQALGQGPEFLTYFQNEAQLDKSGLPSDRFFAERPEGSVSTLKIQRTQQEDSAVYLCASSPNTGELFFGEGSRLTVL.

This sequence joins TRBV4-1 and TRBJ2-3, with 12 bases matching TRBD2. Per the germline V gene, CDR1 is MGHRA and CDR2 is YSYEKL. The ends lost 6 bases at V and 0 bases at J; junction bases unmatched: 13. The length of the CDR3 is 19 residues. The CDR3 DNA reads as TGCGCCAGCAGTCTGAGACTAGCGGGAGTATCCCCTAGCACAGATACGCAGTATTTT. Residues: CASSLRLAGVSPSTDTQYF.

This clone was counted once. V gene TRBV7-9 combines with J gene TRBJ2-2, with D perhaps TRBD1 or TRBD2 (5 bases each). V gave up 5 bases and J gave up 7 bases, with 11 bases separating them. Looked up from germline, CDR1 is SEHNR and CDR2 is FQNEAQ (reference sequence). The CDR3 is 13 amino acids. CDR3 residues: CASSTKGRGELFF. In nucleotides, the CDR3 is TGTGCCAGCAGCACTAAGGGACGCGGGGAGCTGTTTTTT.

For this clone: The identical CDR3 is also encoded by other nucleotide sequences in the sample. The chain uses TRBV6-1 and TRBJ1-5; D uncertain. V was clipped by 1 base and J by 5 bases, with 6 bases between them. CDR1 and CDR2 from the germline V gene are MNHNS and SASEGT. The CDR3 has 13 amino acids. CDR3 nucleotide sequence: TGTGCCAGCAGTGAAGGTGGGTATCAGCCCCAGCATTTT. Translated, it gives CASSEGGYQPQHF.

The V call is TRBV28, the J call TRBJ2-4; D may be TRBD1 or TRBD2 (6 bases each). From germline, CDR1 is MDHEN and CDR2 SYDVKM. The V end lost 8 bases, the J end lost 1 base, and 15 bases lay between the germline ends. The CDR3 runs 15 residues. The CDR3 protein is CASGPPGAAKNIQYF. For the CDR3, the DNA is TGTGCCAGCGGCCCCCCGGGGGCGGCCAAAAACATTCAGTACTTC.

The rearrangement uses TRBV2 and TRBJ1-4; D might be TRBD1 (5 bases). Germline CDR1 and CDR2: SNHLY and FYNNEI. The CDR3 is 14 residues long. The germline V and J ends were trimmed by 8 bases and 7 bases, with 17 bases remaining between them. In nucleotides, the CDR3 is TGTGCCAGCTACGGATGGCAGGGAGTTGAAAAACTGTTTTTT. Translating it yields CASYGWQGVEKLFF.

The chain couples TRBV28 to TRBJ2-7; D remains ambiguous. V dropped 5 bases and J dropped 7 bases, with 12 bases sitting between them. This CDR3 has 12 amino acids. Germline values: CDR1 MDHEN, CDR2 SYDVKM. CDR3 in amino acids: CASSPLIGEQYF. DNA of the CDR3: TGTGCCAGCAGTCCGCTAATCGGGGAGCAGTACTTC. Full variable domain (remainder filled in from reference TRBV28 and TRBJ2-7): DVKVTQSSRYLVKRTGEKVFLECVQDMDHENMFWYRQDPGLGLRLIYFSYDVKMKEKGDIPEGYSVSREKKERFSLILESASTNQTSMYLCASSPLIGEQYFGPGTRLTVT.

As to this clone: In the same sample, other DNA sequences code for this CDR3. This sequence joins TRBV9 and TRBJ2-7, with a tentative D call TRBD1 (5 bases). Trimming took 0 bases from V and 1 from J, leaving 11 bases between them. Per the germline V gene, CDR1 is SGDLS and CDR2 is YYNGEE. This CDR3 comprises 15 residues. CDR3 DNA: TGTGCCAGCAGCGTAGGGTCAGGGCCTTCCTACGAGCAGTACTTC. Protein product: CASSVGSGPSYEQYF.

This rearrangement joins TRBV7-9 to TRBJ1-2; D is perhaps TRBD1 (5 bases). Trimming shortened V by 1 base and J by 4 bases, and 10 bases separated the two germline ends. CDR3 length: 14 amino acids. The V gene's germline CDR1 is SEHNR and CDR2 FQNEAQ (reference sequence). The CDR3 loop reads CASSLELGGYGYTF. CDR3 DNA sequence: TGTGCCAGCAGCTTAGAACTGGGGGGCTATGGCTACACCTTC.

V usage is TRBV9 and J usage is TRBJ1-2, with D possibly matching TRBD1 (5 bases). V shed 3 bases and J shed 4 bases, with 16 bases lying between them. This CDR3 is built from 15 residues. The germline CDR1 and CDR2 sequences are SGDLS and YYNGEE. In DNA, the CDR3 is TGTGCCAGCAGCGCTTGGTTGCCGGGACGCTATGGCTACACCTTC. Protein product: CASSAWLPGRYGYTF.

The V and J genes are TRBV30 and TRBJ1-1; D gene ambiguous. The V gene lost 3 bases and the J gene lost 2 bases, with 7 bases spanning the gap. The CDR3 spans 12 residues. Germline V gene lookup returns CDR1 GTSNPN and CDR2 SVGIG (reference sequence). CDR3 region: CAWRDGNTEAFF. CDR3 DNA: TGTGCCTGGAGAGACGGTAACACTGAAGCTTTCTTT. Drawing the rest from reference TRBV30 and TRBJ1-1, the complete variable domain is SQTIHQWPATLVQPVGSPLSLECTVEGTSNPNLYWYRQAAGRGLQLLFYSVGIGQISSEVPQNLSASRPQDRQFILSSKKLLLSDSGFYLCAWRDGNTEAFFGQGTRLTVV.

This chain joins TRBV6-1 and TRBJ1-5; no firm D call. Trimming took off 8 bases at V and 6 bases at J, with 11 bases between the two ends. The germline V gene encodes CDR1 MNHNS and CDR2 SASEGT. The CDR3 is 12 residues long. Written as DNA, the CDR3 is TGTGCCAGCGGAAGGAGAATTCAGCCCCAGCATTTT. Its translation: CASGRRIQPQHF.

The chain has TRBV28 and TRBJ2-3; TRBD1 aligns across 7 bases. The V and J ends lost 5 bases and 2 bases, in that order; junction bases with no gene match: 13. The CDR3 is 17 amino acids. Germline V lookup: CDR1 MDHEN, CDR2 SYDVKM. Written as DNA, the CDR3 is TGTGCCAGCAGTCTAGACAGGGTGGGAGACACCACAGATACGCAGTATTTT. It codes for CASSLDRVGDTTDTQYF.